This TCR beta chain is drawn from a study of T cells after yellow fever vaccination. Study in general: When fractions had low cell numbers, they were prepared with SMART-Seq v4 Ultra Low Input. General study findings and limits: Shared CD4/CD8 clonotypes were a small share, likely from convergent recombination.

The CDR3 runs 14 residues. The V gene lost 4 bases and the J gene lost 4 bases, with 14 bases spanning the gap. The V gene's germline CDR1 is SQVTM and CDR2 ANQGSEA. One entry per CDR3 protein results from TCRdb running MiXCR on the 5' RACE reads. Of 500,000 to 700,000 distinct CDR3 sequences in the sample, around 21% were seen once. This clonotype occurred a few times. The antigen is unknown. The chain combines TRBV29-1 with TRBJ2-1; perhaps TRBD2 as D (6 bases). The TCR was taken from a young man who received the YFV17D yellow fever vaccine. The sample here was PBMCs, taken 15 days after the yellow fever booster vaccination. The CDR3 loop is CSVGTAGGYNEQFF. The CDR3 bases are TGCAGCGTTGGAACAGCGGGTGGATACAATGAGCAGTTCTTC.